The TCR beta chain described here comes from a study of Ad26.COV2.S vaccination and SARS-CoV-2 variants. Turning to this clone: The antigen is unknown.

Sequencing was performed with immunoSEQ multiplex PCR; in TCRdb, only in-frame clones are kept and a portion is missing. Altogether just under 250,000 clones are present, roughly 90% being singletons, with the ten largest covering about 11%. Study-wide results and caveats: Participants in the vaccine arm had higher spike-specific TCR breadth; placebo recipients had lower.

CDR1 and CDR2 from the germline V gene are LGHNT and FRNRAP. V was trimmed by 8 bases and J by 7 bases, leaving 14 bases between them. The CDR3 is made up of 12 amino acids. Specified treatment: about 20 received Ad26.COV2.S at low or high dose, single or two shots; 5 received placebo; per-sample allocation not given. At day 63 after the first vaccine or placebo injection, samples were drawn. The chain is built from TRBV12-5 and TRBJ1-1, with a possible D match to TRBD1 (5 bases). This sample comprised peripheral blood, obtained in a trial of Ad26.COV2.S vaccine versus placebo. The TCR was taken from a person aged 18-65 years who received the Ad26.COV2.S COVID-19 vaccine or a placebo. In DNA, the CDR3 is TGTGCTAGTTGTTGGGGGGGGAATGAAGCTTTCTTT. It codes for CASCWGGNEAFF.